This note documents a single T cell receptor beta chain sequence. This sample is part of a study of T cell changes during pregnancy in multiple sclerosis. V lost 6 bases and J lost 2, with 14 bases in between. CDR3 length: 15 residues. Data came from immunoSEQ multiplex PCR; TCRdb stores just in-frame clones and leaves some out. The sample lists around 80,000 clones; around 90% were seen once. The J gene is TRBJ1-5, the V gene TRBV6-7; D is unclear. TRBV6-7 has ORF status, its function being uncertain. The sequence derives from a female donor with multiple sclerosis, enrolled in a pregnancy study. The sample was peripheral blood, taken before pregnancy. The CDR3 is CASRPGLVGNQPQHF. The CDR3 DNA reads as TGTGCCAGCAGGCCCGGACTGGTGGGCAATCAGCCCCAGCATTTT.